This T cell receptor beta chain was captured by sequencing in a study of T cell repertoires in cytomegalovirus infection. Study background: Matching HLA type and CMV infection were both indicated by public TCR beta signatures. Whole-study findings and limits: CMV carriers with the relevant HLA were identified by cumulative public TCR beta family frequency.

TCRdb reprocessed the reads with MiXCR, giving one entry per CDR3 protein. The table lists some 480,000 distinct CDR3 sequences, about 33% of them singletons. This clonotype was observed a few times. The antigen remains unidentified. The source was cultured PBMCs, collected from culture after CMV antigen stimulation. The sequence came from a human donor in good health (CMV status not recorded). Some clones in this sample may be carry-over from other donors' samples.

The CDR3, as DNA: TGTGCCAGCAGTTCTGAGCGATTCACAGATACGCAGTATTTT. Its protein is CASSSERFTDTQYF. The genes are TRBV6-8 and TRBJ2-3; D call uncertain. The V and J ends lost 4 bases and 2 bases respectively, with 10 bases between them. Germline-derived CDR1 and CDR2 are MNHGY and SAAAGT. The CDR3 has 14 amino acids.